The sequence of this TCR beta chain was determined in a study of T cells after yellow fever vaccination. TCRdb independently ran MiXCR on the 5' RACE reads; one entry per CDR3 protein. The sample has more than 25,000 distinct CDR3 sequences; roughly 4.5% are singletons. This clonotype has at least ten counts. Notes on the study in general: Almost all vaccine-responding clonotypes escaped detection in sorted memory subsets on day 0.

This clonotype was obtained from a man aged 18-30 years who received the YFV17D yellow fever vaccine. The material was PBMCs, either bulk or a sorted T-cell subset (CD4+, CD8+, memory, or dextramer-sorted; not recorded which), obtained on the day of the yellow fever booster vaccination.

DNA of the CDR3: TGCGCCAGCAGCCAACCTCGGGACTTCACCGGGGAGCTGTTTTTT. Protein: CASSQPRDFTGELFF. The chain joins TRBV4-1 to TRBJ2-2, with a weak D call TRBD2 (6 bases). V lost 2 bases, J lost 4 bases, and 11 bases lay in between. Per germline, CDR1 MGHRA and CDR2 YSYEKL. The CDR3 sequence is 15 residues long.